This T cell receptor beta chain derives from a study of T cell repertoires in cytomegalovirus infection. Study-wide background: In the study, CMV epitopes included recently identified HLA-C-restricted and well-studied HLA-B-restricted ones. CMV infection and matching HLA type were both indicated by public TCR beta signatures. Whole-study findings and limits: CMV-specific TCR beta clonotypes restricted by HLA-C dominated the ex vivo response.

This CDR3 comprises 11 residues. Per germline, CDR1 DFQATT and CDR2 SNEGSKA (reference sequence). V was shortened by 3 bases and J by 5 bases, with 7 bases between the two germline ends. About this clonotype itself: The antigen is not known.

TCRdb re-called the reads with MiXCR, one entry per CDR3 protein. In the table there are around 500,000 distinct CDR3 sequences, under 55% of which are singletons. The sequencing here drew on cultured PBMCs, taken from culture after CMV antigen stimulation. This sequence originates from a human donor in good health (CMV status not recorded). Some clones in this sample may be carry-over from other donors' samples. The chain is built from TRBV20-1 and TRBJ1-2; TRBD1 might be the D (5 bases). Here the CDR3 DNA reads TGCAGTGCTAGGGGGGGGTATGGCTACACCTTC. Its protein product is CSARGGYGYTF.